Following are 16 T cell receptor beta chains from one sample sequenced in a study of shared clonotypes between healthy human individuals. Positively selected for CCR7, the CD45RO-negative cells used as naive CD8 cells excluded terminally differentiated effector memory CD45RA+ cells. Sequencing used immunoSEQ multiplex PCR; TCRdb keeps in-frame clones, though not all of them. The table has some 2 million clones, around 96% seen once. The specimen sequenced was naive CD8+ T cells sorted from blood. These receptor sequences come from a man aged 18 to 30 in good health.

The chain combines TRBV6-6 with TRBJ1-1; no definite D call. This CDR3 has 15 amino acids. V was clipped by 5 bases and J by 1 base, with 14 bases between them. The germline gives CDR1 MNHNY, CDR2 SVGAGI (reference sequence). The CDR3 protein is CASSPPYEGNTEAFF. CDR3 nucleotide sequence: TGTGCCAGCAGTCCCCCGTACGAGGGGAACACTGAAGCTTTCTTT.

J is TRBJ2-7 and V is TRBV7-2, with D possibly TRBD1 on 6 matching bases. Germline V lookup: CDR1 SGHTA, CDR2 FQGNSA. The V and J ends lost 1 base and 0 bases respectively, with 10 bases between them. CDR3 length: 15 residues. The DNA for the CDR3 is TGTGCCAGCAGCTTAGTCCCAGGGGACTCCTACGAGCAGTACTTC. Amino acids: CASSLVPGDSYEQYF. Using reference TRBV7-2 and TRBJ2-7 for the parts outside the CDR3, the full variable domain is GAGVSQSPSNKVTEKGKDVELRCDPISGHTALYWYRQSLGQGLEFLIYFQGNSAPDKSGLPSDRFSAERTGGSVSTLTIQRTQQEDSAVYLCASSLVPGDSYEQYFGPGTRLTVT.

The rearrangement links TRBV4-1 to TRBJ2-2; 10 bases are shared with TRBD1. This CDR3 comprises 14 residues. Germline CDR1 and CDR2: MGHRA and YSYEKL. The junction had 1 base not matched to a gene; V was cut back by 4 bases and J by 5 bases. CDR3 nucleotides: TGCGCCAGCAGCCCGGGACAGGGGACCGGGGAGCTGTTTTTT. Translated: CASSPGQGTGELFF.

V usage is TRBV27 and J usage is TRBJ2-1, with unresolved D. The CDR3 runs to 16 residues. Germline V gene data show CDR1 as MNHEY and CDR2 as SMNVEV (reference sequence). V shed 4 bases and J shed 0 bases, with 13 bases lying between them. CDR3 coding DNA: TGTGCCAGCAGTTATGGCGGCCCAGGCTCCTACAATGAGCAGTTCTTC. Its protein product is CASSYGGPGSYNEQFF.

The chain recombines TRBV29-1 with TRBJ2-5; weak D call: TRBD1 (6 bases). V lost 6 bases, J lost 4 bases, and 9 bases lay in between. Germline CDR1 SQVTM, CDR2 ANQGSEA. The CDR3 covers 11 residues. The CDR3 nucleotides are TGCAGCGTAGGGGGAGCAGAGACCCAGTACTTC. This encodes CSVGGAETQYF.

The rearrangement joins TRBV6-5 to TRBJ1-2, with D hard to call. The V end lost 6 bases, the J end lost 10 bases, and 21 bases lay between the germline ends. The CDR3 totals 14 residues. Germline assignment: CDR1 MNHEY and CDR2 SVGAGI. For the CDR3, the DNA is TGTGCCAGCAGCCCTACGGATTACGCCGATGCCTACACCTTC. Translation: CASSPTDYADAYTF.

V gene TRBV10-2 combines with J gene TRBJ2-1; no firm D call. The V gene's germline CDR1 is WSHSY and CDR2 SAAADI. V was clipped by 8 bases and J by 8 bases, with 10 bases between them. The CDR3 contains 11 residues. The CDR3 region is CASDSAHEQFF. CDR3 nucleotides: TGCGCCAGCGACTCTGCCCATGAGCAGTTCTTC.

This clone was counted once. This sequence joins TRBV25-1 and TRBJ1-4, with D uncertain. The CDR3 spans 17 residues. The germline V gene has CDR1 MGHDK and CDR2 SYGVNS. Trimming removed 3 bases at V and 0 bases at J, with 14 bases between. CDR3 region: CASSDLMDVATNEKLFF. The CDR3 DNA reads TGTGCCAGCAGTGATCTCATGGACGTTGCAACTAATGAAAAACTGTTTTTT.

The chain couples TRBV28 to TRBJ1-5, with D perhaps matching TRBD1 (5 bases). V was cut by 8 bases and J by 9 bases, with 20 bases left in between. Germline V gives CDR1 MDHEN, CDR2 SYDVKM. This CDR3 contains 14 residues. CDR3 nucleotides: TGTGCCAGCGGACCGGGGCCGGGGGAGCCGCCCCAGCATTTT. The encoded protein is CASGPGPGEPPQHF. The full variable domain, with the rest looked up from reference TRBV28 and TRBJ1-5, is DVKVTQSSRYLVKRTGEKVFLECVQDMDHENMFWYRQDPGLGLRLIYFSYDVKMKEKGDIPEGYSVSREKKERFSLILESASTNQTSMYLCASGPGPGEPPQHFGDGTRLSIL.

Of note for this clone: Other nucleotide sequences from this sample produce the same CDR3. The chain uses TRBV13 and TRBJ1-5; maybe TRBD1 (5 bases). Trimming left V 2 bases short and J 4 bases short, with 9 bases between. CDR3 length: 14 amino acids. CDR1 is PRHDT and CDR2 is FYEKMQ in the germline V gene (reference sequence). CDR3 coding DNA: TGTGCCAGCAGCTTACAGGGATCGAATCAGCCCCAGCATTTT. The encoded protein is CASSLQGSNQPQHF.

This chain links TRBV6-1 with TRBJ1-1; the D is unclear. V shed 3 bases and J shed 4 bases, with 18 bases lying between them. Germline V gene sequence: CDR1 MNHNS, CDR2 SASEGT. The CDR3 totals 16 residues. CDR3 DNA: TGTGCCAGCAGTGACCTCACAATGGTTAGTGGCACTGAAGCTTTCTTT. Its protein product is CASSDLTMVSGTEAFF.

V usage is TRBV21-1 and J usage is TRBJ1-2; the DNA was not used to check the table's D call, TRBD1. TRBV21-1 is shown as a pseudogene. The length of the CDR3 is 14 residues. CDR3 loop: CASSKDLGAAGYTF. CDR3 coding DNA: TGTGCCAGCAGCAAAGATCTGGGGGCTGCTGGCTACACCTTC.

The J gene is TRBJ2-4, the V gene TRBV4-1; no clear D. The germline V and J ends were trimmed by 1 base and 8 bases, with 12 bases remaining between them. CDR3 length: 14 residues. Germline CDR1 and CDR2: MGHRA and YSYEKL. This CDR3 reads CASSQVHRADIQYF. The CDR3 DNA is TGCGCCAGCAGCCAAGTACACCGGGCGGACATTCAGTACTTC.

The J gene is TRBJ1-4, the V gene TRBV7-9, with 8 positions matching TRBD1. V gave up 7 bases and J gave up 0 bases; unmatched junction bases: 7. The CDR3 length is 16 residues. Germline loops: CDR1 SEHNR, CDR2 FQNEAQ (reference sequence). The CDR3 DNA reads TGTGCCAGCACCAAGACAGGGGATGCAACTAATGAAAAACTGTTTTTT. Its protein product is CASTKTGDATNEKLFF.

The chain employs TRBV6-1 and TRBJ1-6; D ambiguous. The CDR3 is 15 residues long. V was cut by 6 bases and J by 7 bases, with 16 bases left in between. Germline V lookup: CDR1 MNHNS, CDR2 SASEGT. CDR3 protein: CASSAARVGNSPLHF. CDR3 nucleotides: TGTGCCAGCAGCGCCGCCCGGGTTGGCAATTCACCCCTCCACTTT.

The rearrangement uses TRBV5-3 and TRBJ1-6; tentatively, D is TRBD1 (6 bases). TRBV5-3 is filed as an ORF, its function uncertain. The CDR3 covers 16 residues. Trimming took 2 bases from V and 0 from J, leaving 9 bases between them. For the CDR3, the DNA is TGTGCCAGAAGCTTCGGACAGAGCTCCTATAATTCACCCCTCCACTTT. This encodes CARSFGQSSYNSPLHF.